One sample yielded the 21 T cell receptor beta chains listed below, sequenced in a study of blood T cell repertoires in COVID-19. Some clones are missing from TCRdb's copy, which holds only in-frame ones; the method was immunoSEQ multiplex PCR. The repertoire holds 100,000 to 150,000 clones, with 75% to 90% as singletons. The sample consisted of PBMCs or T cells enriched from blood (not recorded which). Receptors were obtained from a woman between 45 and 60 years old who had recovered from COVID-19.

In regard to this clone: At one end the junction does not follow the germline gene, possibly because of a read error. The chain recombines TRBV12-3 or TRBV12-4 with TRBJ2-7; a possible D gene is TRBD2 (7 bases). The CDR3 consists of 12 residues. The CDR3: CASSPRAGDITF. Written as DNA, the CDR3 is TGTGCCAGCAGCCCCCGGGCGGGGGACATAACTTTC.

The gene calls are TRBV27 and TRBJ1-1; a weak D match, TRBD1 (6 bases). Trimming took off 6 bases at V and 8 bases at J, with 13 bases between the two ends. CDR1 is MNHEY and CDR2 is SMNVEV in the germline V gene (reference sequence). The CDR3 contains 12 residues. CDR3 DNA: TGTGCCAGCAGCCATTACGGGACAGAAGCTTTCTTT. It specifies CASSHYGTEAFF.

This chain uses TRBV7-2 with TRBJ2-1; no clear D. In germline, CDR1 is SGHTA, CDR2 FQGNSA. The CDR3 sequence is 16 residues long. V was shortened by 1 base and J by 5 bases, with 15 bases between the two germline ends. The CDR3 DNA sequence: TGTGCCAGCAGCTTAGGCGCATTCGTACTTCACAATGAGCAGTTCTTC. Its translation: CASSLGAFVLHNEQFF.

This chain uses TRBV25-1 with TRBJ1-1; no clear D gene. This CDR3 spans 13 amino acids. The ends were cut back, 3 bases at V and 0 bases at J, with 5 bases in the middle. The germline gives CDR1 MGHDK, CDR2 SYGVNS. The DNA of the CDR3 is TGTGCCAGCAGTGACGGGATGAACACTGAAGCTTTCTTT. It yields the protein CASSDGMNTEAFF.

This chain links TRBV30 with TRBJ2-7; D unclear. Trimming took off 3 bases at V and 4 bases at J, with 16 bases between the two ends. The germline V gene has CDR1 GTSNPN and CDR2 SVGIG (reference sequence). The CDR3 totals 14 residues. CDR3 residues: CAWRLAGRLYEQYF. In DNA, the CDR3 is TGTGCCTGGAGGTTGGCAGGAAGGCTTTACGAGCAGTACTTC.

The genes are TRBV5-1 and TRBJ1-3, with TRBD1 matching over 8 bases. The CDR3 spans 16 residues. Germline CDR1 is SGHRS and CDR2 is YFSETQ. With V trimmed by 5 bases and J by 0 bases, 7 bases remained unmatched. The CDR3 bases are TGCGCCAGCAGGCGGACAGGGCTCAGCTCTGGAAACACCATATATTTT. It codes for CASRRTGLSSGNTIYF.

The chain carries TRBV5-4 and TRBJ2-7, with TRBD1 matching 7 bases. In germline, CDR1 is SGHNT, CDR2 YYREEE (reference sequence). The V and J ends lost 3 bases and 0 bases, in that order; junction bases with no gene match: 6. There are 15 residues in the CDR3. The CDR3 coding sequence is TGTGCCAGCAGCTCCCCCGGGACAGACTCCTACGAGCAGTACTTC. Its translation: CASSSPGTDSYEQYF.

The CDR3 loop reads CASSQGPRLAKTYEQYF. The CDR3 DNA is TGCGCCAGCAGCCAAGGCCCCCGACTAGCCAAGACCTACGAGCAGTACTTC. This chain connects TRBV4-3 to TRBJ2-7; 7 bases map to TRBD2. V dropped 1 base and J dropped 2; count of bases not matched to a gene: 11. The CDR3 consists of 17 residues. Germline V gene data show CDR1 as LGHNA and CDR2 as YSLEER.

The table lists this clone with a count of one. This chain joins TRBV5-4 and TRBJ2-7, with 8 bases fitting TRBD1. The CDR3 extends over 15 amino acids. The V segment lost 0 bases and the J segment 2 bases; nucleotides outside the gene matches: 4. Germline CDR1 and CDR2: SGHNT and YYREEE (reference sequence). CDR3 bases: TGTGCCAGCAGCTTGGAGGGGACAGGACCCTACGAGCAGTACTTC. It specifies CASSLEGTGPYEQYF.

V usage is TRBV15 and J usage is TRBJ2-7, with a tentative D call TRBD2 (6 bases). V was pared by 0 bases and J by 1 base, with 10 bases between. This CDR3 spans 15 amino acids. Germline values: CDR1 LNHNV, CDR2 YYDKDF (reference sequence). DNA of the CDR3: TGTGCCACCAGCAGAGATCGGACTACTTCCTACGAGCAGTACTTC. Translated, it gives CATSRDRTTSYEQYF.

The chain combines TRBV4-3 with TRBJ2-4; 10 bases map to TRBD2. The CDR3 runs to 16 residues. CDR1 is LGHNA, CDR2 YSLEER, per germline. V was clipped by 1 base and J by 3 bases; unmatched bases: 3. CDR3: CASSQGTSGNKNIQYF. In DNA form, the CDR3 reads TGCGCCAGCAGCCAAGGGACTAGCGGCAACAAAAACATTCAGTACTTC.

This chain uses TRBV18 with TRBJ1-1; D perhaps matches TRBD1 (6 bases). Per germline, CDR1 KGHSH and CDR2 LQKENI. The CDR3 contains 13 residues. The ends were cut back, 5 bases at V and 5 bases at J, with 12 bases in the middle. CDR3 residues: CASSAAGATEAFF. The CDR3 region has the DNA TGTGCCAGCTCAGCCGCAGGGGCTACTGAAGCTTTCTTT. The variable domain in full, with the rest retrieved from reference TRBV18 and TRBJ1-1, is NAGVMQNPRHLVRRRGQEARLRCSPMKGHSHVYWYRQLPEEGLKFMVYLQKENIIDESGMPKERFSAEFPKEGPSILRIQQVVRGDSAAYFCASSAAGATEAFFGQGTRLTVV.

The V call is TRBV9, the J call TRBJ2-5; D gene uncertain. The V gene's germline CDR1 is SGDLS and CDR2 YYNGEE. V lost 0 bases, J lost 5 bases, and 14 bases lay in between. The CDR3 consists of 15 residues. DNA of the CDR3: TGTGCCAGCAGCGTAGCATCAGGCCCCTGGGAGACCCAGTACTTC. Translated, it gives CASSVASGPWETQYF.

The CDR3, as DNA: TGTGCCAGCAGCTGGGGTACAGGGGAAGAGACCCAGTACTTC. Protein product: CASSWGTGEETQYF. The rearrangement links TRBV7-8 to TRBJ2-5; 7 bases map to TRBD1. The CDR3 runs 14 residues. CDR1 SGHVS and CDR2 FQNEAQ come from the germline V gene. With 4 bases clipped from V and 3 bases from J, the junction kept 5 bases outside the gene matches.

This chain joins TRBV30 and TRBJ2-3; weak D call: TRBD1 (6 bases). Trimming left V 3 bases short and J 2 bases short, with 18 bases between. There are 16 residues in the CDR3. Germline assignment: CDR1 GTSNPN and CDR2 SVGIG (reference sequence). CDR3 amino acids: CAWRGQGISTTDTQYF. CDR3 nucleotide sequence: TGTGCCTGGAGAGGGCAGGGGATATCCACCACAGATACGCAGTATTTT.

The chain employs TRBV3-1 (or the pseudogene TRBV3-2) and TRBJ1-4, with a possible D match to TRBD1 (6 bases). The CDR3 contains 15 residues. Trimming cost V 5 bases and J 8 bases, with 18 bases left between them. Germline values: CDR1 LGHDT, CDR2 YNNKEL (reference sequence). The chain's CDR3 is CASSANLLRGEKLFF. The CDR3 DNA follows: TGTGCCAGCAGCGCAAATCTGTTAAGGGGGGAAAAACTGTTTTTT.

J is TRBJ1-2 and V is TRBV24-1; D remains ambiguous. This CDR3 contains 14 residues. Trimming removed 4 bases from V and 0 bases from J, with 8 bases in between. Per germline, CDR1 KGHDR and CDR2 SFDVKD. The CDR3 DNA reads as TGTGCCACCAGTGACCCCGGTACTAACTATGGCTACACCTTC. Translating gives CATSDPGTNYGYTF.

CDR3: CASSEGQRGEGYEQYF. CDR3 DNA: TGTGCCAGCAGTGAAGGCCAGCGGGGGGAGGGGTACGAGCAGTACTTC. V usage is TRBV2 and J usage is TRBJ2-7, with 9 bases that match TRBD2. Germline values: CDR1 SNHLY, CDR2 FYNNEI. The CDR3 spans 16 residues. V shed 1 base, J shed 4 bases, and the junction held 8 bases outside the gene matches.

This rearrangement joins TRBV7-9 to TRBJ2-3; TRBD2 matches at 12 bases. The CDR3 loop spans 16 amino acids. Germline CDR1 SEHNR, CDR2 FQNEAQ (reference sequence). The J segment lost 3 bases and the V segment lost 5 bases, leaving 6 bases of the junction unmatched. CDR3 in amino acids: CASSLGTSGLTDTQYF. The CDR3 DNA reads TGTGCCAGCAGCCTCGGGACTAGCGGGCTAACAGATACGCAGTATTTT.

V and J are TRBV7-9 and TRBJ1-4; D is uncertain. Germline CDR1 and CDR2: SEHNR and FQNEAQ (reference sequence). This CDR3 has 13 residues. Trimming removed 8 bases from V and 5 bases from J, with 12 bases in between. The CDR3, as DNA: TGTGCCAGCGCGTCCCGGTCCAATGAAAAACTGTTTTTT. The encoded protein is CASASRSNEKLFF.

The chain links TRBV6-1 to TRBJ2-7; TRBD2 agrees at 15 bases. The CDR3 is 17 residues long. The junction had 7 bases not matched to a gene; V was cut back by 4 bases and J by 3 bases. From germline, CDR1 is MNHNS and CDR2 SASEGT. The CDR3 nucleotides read TGTGCCAGCAGTGGGACTAGCGGGGGGGTATTTGGCTACGAGCAGTACTTC. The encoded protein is CASSGTSGGVFGYEQYF.